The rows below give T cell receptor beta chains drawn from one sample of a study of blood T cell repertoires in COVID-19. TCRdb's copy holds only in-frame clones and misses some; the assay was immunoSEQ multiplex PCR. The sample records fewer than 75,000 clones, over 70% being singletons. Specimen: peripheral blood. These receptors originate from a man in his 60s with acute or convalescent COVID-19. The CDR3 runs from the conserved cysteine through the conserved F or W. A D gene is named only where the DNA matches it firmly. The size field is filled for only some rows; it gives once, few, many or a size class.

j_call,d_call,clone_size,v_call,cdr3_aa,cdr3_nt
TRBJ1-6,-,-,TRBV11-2,CASSLGTREPLHF,TGTGCCAGCAGCTTGGGTACACGGGAACCCCTCCACTTT
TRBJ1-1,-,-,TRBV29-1,CSVEDRGRGTLEAFF,TGCAGCGTTGAAGATCGGGGCAGGGGAACCCTTGAAGCTTTCTTT
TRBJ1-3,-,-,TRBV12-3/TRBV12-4,CASSLQGNTIYF,TGTGCCAGCAGTCTACAGGGAAACACCATATATTTT
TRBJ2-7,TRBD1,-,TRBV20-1,CSASVTGTGDLVYEQYF,TGCAGTGCTAGTGTCACCGGGACAGGGGACTTGGTCTACGAGCAGTACTTC
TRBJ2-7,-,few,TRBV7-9,CASSLEYEDEQYF,TGTGCCAGCAGCTTAGAGTACGAGGACGAGCAGTACTTC
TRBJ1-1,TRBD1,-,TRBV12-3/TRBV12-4,CASSLTGATEAFF,TGTGCCAGCAGTTTAACAGGGGCCACTGAAGCTTTCTTT
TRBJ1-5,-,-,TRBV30,CAWSGQDNQPQHF,TGTGCCTGGAGTGGACAGGACAATCAGCCCCAGCATTTT
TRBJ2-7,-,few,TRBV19,CASKYGQGGSEQYF,TGTGCCAGTAAATACGGACAGGGAGGGAGCGAGCAGTACTTC
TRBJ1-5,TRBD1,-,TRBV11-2,CASSSLSGGNQPQHF,TGTGCCAGCAGCTCCCTATCAGGGGGTAATCAGCCCCAGCATTTT
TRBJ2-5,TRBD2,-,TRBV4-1,CASSQAQRTSAEWSLETQYF,TGCGCCAGCAGCCAAGCCCAACGGACTAGCGCCGAGTGGTCCCTCGAGACCCAGTACTTC
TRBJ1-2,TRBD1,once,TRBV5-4,CASSLFTGVGVGYTF,TGTGCCAGCAGCTTATTTACAGGGGTTGGAGTGGGCTACACCTTC